These 31 T cell receptor beta chains were sequenced from one sample in a study of blood T cell repertoires in COVID-19. This table comes from immunoSEQ multiplex PCR, and its TCRdb copy is limited to in-frame clones, with some not included. This sample yields approximately 38,000 clones, of which roughly 94% are seen a single time; roughly 3.7% belongs to the top ten. Sequenced sample: peripheral blood. The receptors were sampled from a human donor with active COVID-19. The donor label of this sample is uncertain.

V usage is TRBV27 and J usage is TRBJ2-1; 8 nucleotides align to TRBD2. CDR1 is MNHEY, CDR2 SMNVEV, per germline (reference sequence). V gave up 2 bases and J gave up 4 bases; unmatched junction bases: 4. This CDR3 has 15 residues. The CDR3 DNA sequence: TGTGCCAGCAGTTTAGTAGCGGGGATATACAATGAGCAGTTCTTC. Translating it yields CASSLVAGIYNEQFF.

The rearrangement uses TRBV5-4 and TRBJ1-2; TRBD1 is a possible D gene (5 bases). This CDR3 comprises 13 residues. V lost 5 bases, J lost 2 bases, and 10 bases lay in between. CDR1 SGHNT and CDR2 YYREEE come from the germline V gene (reference sequence). The CDR3 DNA is TGTGCCAGCAGAACAGGATGGAACTATGGCTACACCTTC. It yields the protein CASRTGWNYGYTF.

The chain has TRBV29-1 and TRBJ1-3, with 7 bases that match TRBD1. Looked up from germline, CDR1 is SQVTM and CDR2 is ANQGSEA. V lost 4 bases to trimming and J lost 4 bases; unmatched junction nucleotides: 4. CDR3 size: 13 residues. For the CDR3, the DNA is TGCAGCGTTGCCCGACAGGGCGGAAACACCATATATTTT. Encoded protein: CSVARQGGNTIYF.

Only one count was recorded for this clone. The chain recombines TRBV24-1 with TRBJ2-3, with D maybe TRBD2 (6 bases). Trimming removed 5 bases from V and 4 bases from J, with 12 bases in between. The CDR3 totals 14 residues. Germline loops: CDR1 KGHDR, CDR2 SFDVKD. CDR3 protein: CATSGGGSADTQYF. CDR3 nucleotide sequence: TGTGCCACCAGTGGGGGAGGATCGGCAGATACGCAGTATTTT.

CDR3: CASSIALTGVTEAFF. CDR3 DNA: TGTGCCAGTAGTATAGCCTTAACAGGGGTCACTGAAGCTTTCTTT. The rearrangement uses TRBV19 and TRBJ1-1, with 7 nucleotides matching TRBD1. There are 15 residues in the CDR3. Germline V CDR1 and CDR2: LNHDA, SQIVND (reference sequence). The trim removed 1 base at V and 4 bases at J, leaving 6 bases unmatched.

This sequence joins TRBV5-5 and TRBJ2-7; tentative D call: TRBD1 (6 bases). This CDR3 has 15 amino acids. V was shortened by 0 bases and J by 2 bases, with 12 bases between the two germline ends. Looked up from germline, CDR1 is SGHKS and CDR2 is YYEKEE (reference sequence). The CDR3 loop reads CASSLGLDSPYEQYF. The CDR3 nucleotides read TGTGCCAGCAGCTTGGGGCTGGACAGTCCCTACGAGCAGTACTTC.

The chain has TRBV6-5 and TRBJ1-2; 9 bases map to TRBD1. The CDR3 extends over 14 amino acids. The V segment lost 8 bases and the J segment 8 bases; nucleotides outside the gene matches: 12. Germline lookup yields CDR1 MNHEY and CDR2 SVGAGI. The CDR3 sequence: CASSPLGQGRGYTF. CDR3 bases: TGTGCCAGCTCTCCCTTGGGACAGGGTAGGGGCTACACCTTC.

The V gene is TRBV7-9, the J gene TRBJ1-1; TRBD1 might be the D (5 bases). Trimming took 5 bases from V and 5 from J, leaving 15 bases between them. This CDR3 region has 14 residues. The germline gives CDR1 SEHNR, CDR2 FQNEAQ (reference sequence). CDR3: CASSTDSGGTEAFF. CDR3 nucleotide sequence: TGTGCCAGCAGCACTGACAGCGGAGGGACTGAAGCTTTCTTT. The whole variable domain, remainder taken from reference TRBV7-9 and TRBJ1-1, is DTGVSQNPRHKITKRGQNVTFRCDPISEHNRLYWYRQTLGQGPEFLTYFQNEAQLEKSRLLSDRFSAERPKGSFSTLEIQRTEQGDSAMYLCASSTDSGGTEAFFGQGTRLTVV.

This clone is a singleton in its sample. The rearrangement joins TRBV2 to TRBJ2-7; 12 nucleotides agree with TRBD2. Trimming removed 7 bases from V and 5 bases from J; junction bases left unmatched: 9. Per germline, CDR1 SNHLY and CDR2 FYNNEI. This CDR3 has 15 amino acids. The CDR3 is CASTTSGGPLNEQYF. The CDR3 nucleotides read TGTGCCAGCACCACTAGCGGGGGGCCTTTGAACGAGCAGTACTTC.

The V call is TRBV28, the J call TRBJ2-7; TRBD2 matches at 10 bases. Trimming took 6 bases from V and 0 from J; bases not matched to a gene: 2. This CDR3 comprises 14 residues. Germline lookup yields CDR1 MDHEN and CDR2 SYDVKM. The CDR3 spells CASSPSGSSYEQYF. CDR3 nucleotide sequence: TGTGCCAGCAGCCCTAGCGGGAGCTCCTACGAGCAGTACTTC.

This clone showed up just once. This chain uses TRBV6-6 with TRBJ2-7; 7 bases map to TRBD2. CDR1 and CDR2 (germline): MNHNY, SVGAGI (reference sequence). Trimming took 5 bases from V and 0 from J; bases not matched to a gene: 4. The CDR3 is 14 amino acids. CDR3 residues: CASSARDYSYEQYF. The CDR3, as DNA: TGTGCCAGCAGTGCTCGGGACTACTCCTACGAGCAGTACTTC.

The chain is built from TRBV7-2 and TRBJ2-5; D remains unclear. The V and J ends lost 6 bases and 5 bases respectively, with 10 bases between them. Germline lookup yields CDR1 SGHTA and CDR2 FQGNSA. CDR3 length: 12 residues. CDR3 sequence reads: CASRTPGETQYF. CDR3 coding DNA: TGTGCCAGCAGGACCCCCGGGGAGACCCAGTACTTC. Full variable domain (remainder filled in from reference TRBV7-2 and TRBJ2-5): GAGVSQSPSNKVTEKGKDVELRCDPISGHTALYWYRQSLGQGLEFLIYFQGNSAPDKSGLPSDRFSAERTGGSVSTLTIQRTQQEDSAVYLCASRTPGETQYFGPGTRLLVL.

The chain joins TRBV2 to TRBJ2-3; 8 positions agree with TRBD2. V lost 3 bases and J lost 1; bases outside the gene matches: 9. CDR1 is SNHLY, CDR2 FYNNEI, per germline. The CDR3 runs to 17 residues. CDR3 residues: CASSDNSRGAGTDTQYF. The CDR3 nucleotides are TGTGCCAGCAGTGATAATTCGCGGGGGGCGGGCACAGATACGCAGTATTTT.

The sample holds a few counts of this clone. The genes are TRBV4-1 and TRBJ2-3; 7 bases agree with TRBD2. The germline V gene has CDR1 MGHRA and CDR2 YSYEKL. Trimming at V came to 5 bases and at J to 0 bases, leaving 5 bases not matched to a gene. The CDR3 loop spans 15 amino acids. The CDR3 nucleotides are TGCGCCAGCAGCGTTGGGCGGGGGAGCACAGATACGCAGTATTTT. This sequence encodes CASSVGRGSTDTQYF.

The rearrangement links TRBV9 to TRBJ2-7, with TRBD1 as a possible D gene (6 bases). V lost 0 bases, J lost 3 bases, and 13 bases lay in between. The CDR3 runs 15 residues. The germline CDR1 and CDR2 sequences are SGDLS and YYNGEE. The CDR3 is CASSVGAGTHYEQYF. CDR3 in DNA: TGTGCCAGCAGCGTAGGGGCAGGGACACACTACGAGCAGTACTTC.

The CDR3 reads CASSSETSSFYEQFF. The CDR3 region has the DNA TGTGCCAGCAGTTCCGAGACTAGCTCTTTCTATGAGCAGTTCTTC. This chain links TRBV6-4 with TRBJ2-1, with 7 bases matching TRBD2. The germline CDR1 and CDR2 sequences are MRHNA and SNTAGT. This CDR3 region has 15 residues. V lost 5 bases to trimming and J lost 8 bases; unmatched junction nucleotides: 12.

The V and J genes are TRBV6-2 or TRBV6-3 and TRBJ2-7; 8 bases align to TRBD2. J was trimmed by 4 bases and V by 5 bases; bases with no gene match: 10. CDR3 length equals 15 residues. Germline CDR1 MNHEY, CDR2 SVGEGT. In nucleotides, the CDR3 is TGTGCCAGCAGTGAGAGCGGGAGCCCCGGGTACGAGCAGTACTTC. Translation gives CASSESGSPGYEQYF.

The rearrangement uses TRBV10-3 and TRBJ2-7; 8 nucleotides align to TRBD1. In germline, CDR1 is ENHRY, CDR2 SYGVKD. CDR3 length equals 14 residues. Losses at the gene ends were 5 bases for V and 9 bases for J; bases not matched to a gene: 12. The CDR3 DNA follows: TGTGCCATCAGTAAGACAGGGGTAGGGGAGGTGCAGTACTTC. Translating gives CAISKTGVGEVQYF.

A single count supports this clone. The chain is built from TRBV5-4 and TRBJ1-2; no reliable D call. V shed 0 bases and J shed 2 bases, with 8 bases lying between them. Germline V gene lookup returns CDR1 SGHNT and CDR2 YYREEE (reference sequence). The CDR3 length is 14 residues. The chain's CDR3 is CASSLAGRNYGYTF. The CDR3 nucleotides read TGTGCCAGCAGCTTGGCCGGTAGAAACTATGGCTACACCTTC.

The V call is TRBV28, the J call TRBJ1-2, with 7 bases identical to TRBD1. The CDR3 has 14 residues. CDR1 is MDHEN, CDR2 SYDVKM, per germline. V trimming: 2 bases; J trimming: 5 bases; junction bases outside the gene matches: 5. Written as DNA, the CDR3 is TGTGCCAGCAGTTTAGGGGTCAGGGGGTATGGCTACACCTTC. Translation gives CASSLGVRGYGYTF.

The chain is built from TRBV23-1 and TRBJ2-3, with D possibly TRBD1 on 6 matching bases. TRBV23-1 is designated an ORF whose function remains uncertain. CDR3 length equals 18 residues. V was clipped by 3 bases and J by 3 bases, with 22 bases between them. CDR3 sequence reads: CASSQTDRPEGRTDTQYF. CDR3 coding DNA: TGCGCCAGCAGTCAGACGGACAGACCCGAGGGGAGAACAGATACGCAGTATTTT.

Only a few counts were recorded for this clone. The chain links TRBV9 to TRBJ1-1; D is unclear. Germline CDR1 is SGDLS and CDR2 is YYNGEE. Trimming removed 4 bases from V and 3 bases from J, with 10 bases in between. The CDR3 covers 13 residues. The CDR3 nucleotides are TGTGCCAGCAGCTCCCGGGTGGACACTGAAGCTTTCTTT. Residues: CASSSRVDTEAFF.

This sequence joins TRBV19 and TRBJ1-1; D is unresolved. With 5 bases removed from V and 1 base from J, the gap between germline ends came to 8 bases. Germline lookup yields CDR1 LNHDA and CDR2 SQIVND (reference sequence). This CDR3 has 13 amino acids. The CDR3 protein is CASSLSENTEAFF. The CDR3 DNA is TGTGCCAGTAGTTTGTCAGAGAACACTGAAGCTTTCTTT.

The sample holds a few counts of this clone. The V and J genes are TRBV6-1 and TRBJ1-2, with 8 bases fitting TRBD1. The germline V gene has CDR1 MNHNS and CDR2 SASEGT. The V gene end was trimmed by 4 bases and the J gene end by 3 bases; junction bases not matched to a gene: 10. This CDR3 has 16 amino acids. The CDR3 sequence: CASSANPPGQDYGYTF. The CDR3 DNA is TGTGCCAGCAGTGCTAACCCTCCGGGACAGGACTATGGCTACACCTTC.

CDR3 sequence reads: CASSLGQHIGTDTQYF. The CDR3 nucleotides are TGTGCCAGTAGTTTGGGACAGCACATCGGGACAGATACGCAGTATTTT. The gene calls are TRBV19 and TRBJ2-3; 7 nucleotides line up with TRBD1. Looked up from germline, CDR1 is LNHDA and CDR2 is SQIVND (reference sequence). This CDR3 is built from 16 residues. Losses at the gene ends were 5 bases for V and 3 bases for J; bases not matched to a gene: 11.

This chain connects TRBV7-2 to TRBJ1-1; 9 bases are shared with TRBD1. This CDR3 has 14 amino acids. Germline V gene data show CDR1 as SGHTA and CDR2 as FQGNSA. V lost 6 bases to trimming and J lost 11 bases; unmatched junction nucleotides: 13. The CDR3 DNA is TGTGCCAGCAGGATCACAGGGGGCAGCCCGAATGCTTTCTTT. Amino acid sequence: CASRITGGSPNAFF.

The J gene is TRBJ2-3, the V gene TRBV18, with TRBD2 identical over 10 bases. Looked up from germline, CDR1 is KGHSH and CDR2 is LQKENI. The junction had 4 bases not matched to a gene; V was cut back by 8 bases and J by 5 bases. This CDR3 has 13 residues. The CDR3 DNA sequence: TGTGCCAGCCGGCTAGCGGGAGTAGATACGCAGTATTTT. This codes for CASRLAGVDTQYF.

This chain uses TRBV2 with TRBJ1-2; 9 bases are shared with TRBD1. The CDR3 sequence is 14 residues long. Germline CDR1 reads SNHLY; CDR2 reads FYNNEI. The trim removed 1 base at V and 5 bases at J, leaving 2 bases unmatched. CDR3 protein: CASSEGQGVYGYTF. Here the CDR3 DNA reads TGTGCCAGCAGTGAAGGACAGGGGGTTTATGGCTACACCTTC.

This clone was seen a single time. The chain employs TRBV19 and TRBJ2-5; 8 bases line up with TRBD1. This CDR3 comprises 16 residues. V gave up 0 bases and J gave up 1 base; unmatched junction bases: 4. Germline CDR1 reads LNHDA; CDR2 reads SQIVND (reference sequence). CDR3 sequence reads: CASSIDRGQLQETQYF. The CDR3 nucleotides read TGTGCCAGTAGTATAGACAGGGGGCAACTCCAAGAGACCCAGTACTTC.

V gene TRBV12-3 or TRBV12-4 combines with J gene TRBJ2-7, with D perhaps TRBD1 (6 bases). CDR3 length: 13 residues. The V end was cut by 3 bases, the J end by 1 base, with 7 bases between. The CDR3 nucleotides are TGTGCCAGCAGTTTCCAGGGGTCCTACGAGCAGTACTTC. Amino acids: CASSFQGSYEQYF.

The chain is built from TRBV19 and TRBJ1-3; D is ambiguous. With 6 bases removed from V and 0 bases from J, the gap between germline ends came to 9 bases. CDR3 length: 14 amino acids. Germline V gives CDR1 LNHDA, CDR2 SQIVND (reference sequence). The CDR3 loop is CASSQISSGNTIYF. The CDR3 coding sequence is TGTGCCAGTAGCCAAATTTCCTCTGGAAACACCATATATTTT.